Following are 14 T cell receptor beta chains from one sample sequenced in a study of beta chain features in type 1 diabetes. Study outcomes and limitations: Significant though moderate, a shortening of TCRB CDR3s appeared in all four CD4+ subsets of Type 1 diabetes patients.

Every bit of the isolated RNA underwent reverse transcription, so sequencing read expressed TCRB transcripts. The protocol was immunoSEQ multiplex PCR, while the TCRdb copy is restricted to in-frame clones and leaves out a portion. The sample consists of about 53,000 clones, roughly 63% of them appearing once. Their antigen targets remain unknown. The sample consisted of stem cell memory CD4+ T cells from blood. Receptor source: a woman aged 25 to 39 with type 1 diabetes.

The V and J genes are TRBV25-1 and TRBJ2-1; 9 positions agree with TRBD1. The V and J ends lost 3 bases and 7 bases, in that order; junction bases with no gene match: 4. CDR1 and CDR2 (germline): MGHDK, SYGVNS. The CDR3 length is 14 residues. CDR3 in amino acids: CASSDRDRANEQFF. The CDR3 DNA is TGTGCCAGCAGTGACCGGGACAGGGCGAATGAGCAGTTCTTC.

The chain joins TRBV6-5 to TRBJ1-1; D is perhaps TRBD1 (6 bases). Germline CDR1 and CDR2: MNHEY and SVGAGI. CDR3 length: 13 residues. V lost 6 bases, J lost 7 bases, and 15 bases lay in between. CDR3 DNA: TGTGCCAGCAGCCCGGACAGCGCCTTTGAAGCTTTCTTT. It yields the protein CASSPDSAFEAFF.

This sequence joins TRBV18 and TRBJ2-5; TRBD2 is a possible D gene (7 bases). Trimming removed 3 bases from V and 2 bases from J, with 13 bases in between. Germline CDR1 reads KGHSH; CDR2 reads LQKENI. CDR3 length: 15 residues. In DNA, the CDR3 is TGTGCCAGCTCACCGCAGGGAGGGGGACAAGAGACCCAGTACTTC. This gives the protein CASSPQGGGQETQYF.

The chain recombines TRBV5-1 with TRBJ2-2; the match to TRBD2 covers 10 bases. CDR1 and CDR2 from the germline V gene are SGHRS and YFSETQ. The CDR3 is 16 amino acids. Trimming took 7 bases from V and 7 from J; bases not matched to a gene: 13. CDR3 amino acids: CASRSGTSEIDGELFF. The CDR3 nucleotides read TGCGCCAGCCGCTCCGGGACTAGCGAAATCGACGGGGAGCTGTTTTTT.

The sample holds a few counts of this clone. J is TRBJ2-1 and V is TRBV7-9, with 7 bases lining up with TRBD2. CDR1 is SEHNR, CDR2 FQNEAQ, per germline (reference sequence). The CDR3 is 15 residues long. Germline trimming cut 6 bases from V and 5 bases from J; bases unmatched to any gene: 10. DNA of the CDR3: TGTGCCAGCAGTCGGAGCGGGATAACCAACAATGAGCAGTTCTTC. Its translation: CASSRSGITNNEQFF. Drawing the rest from reference TRBV7-9 and TRBJ2-1, the complete variable domain is DTGVSQNPRHKITKRGQNVTFRCDPISEHNRLYWYRQTLGQGPEFLTYFQNEAQLEKSRLLSDRFSAERPKGSFSTLEIQRTEQGDSAMYLCASSRSGITNNEQFFGPGTRLTVL.

The V and J genes are TRBV29-1 and TRBJ2-7; 8 bases align to TRBD2. Germline V CDR1 and CDR2: SQVTM, ANQGSEA. Trimming at V came to 5 bases and at J to 3 bases, leaving 6 bases not matched to a gene. The CDR3 consists of 13 residues. The CDR3 DNA reads TGCAGCGTTAACGGGCTAGCGGGCTACGAGCAGTACTTC. As protein: CSVNGLAGYEQYF.

The rearrangement uses TRBV28 and TRBJ1-5; TRBD1 matches at 9 bases. J was trimmed by 7 bases and V by 7 bases; bases with no gene match: 8. The CDR3 totals 14 residues. Germline CDR1 and CDR2: MDHEN and SYDVKM. CDR3 in DNA: TGTGCCAGCACCTCGGGACAGGGTGACCAGCCCCAGCATTTT. This translates into CASTSGQGDQPQHF.

This clone was seen only a few times. The V call is TRBV4-1, the J call TRBJ2-7; 7 positions agree with TRBD2. The CDR3 consists of 19 residues. J was trimmed by 3 bases and V by 1 base; bases with no gene match: 18. The germline V gene has CDR1 MGHRA and CDR2 YSYEKL. The CDR3 bases are TGCGCCAGCAGCCAAGCCGGGGCAGCGGGGCGGGGTAAGGTCTACGAGCAGTACTTC. Amino acid sequence: CASSQAGAAGRGKVYEQYF.

The chain uses TRBV7-2 and TRBJ2-1; TRBD2 aligns across 9 bases. Trimming cost V 6 bases and J 6 bases; bases outside gene matches: 12. This CDR3 comprises 16 residues. Germline CDR1 is SGHTA and CDR2 is FQGNSA. The CDR3 DNA reads as TGTGCCAGCAGGAAAGGGGGGACTAGCCTCAGCAATGAGCAGTTCTTC. Translated: CASRKGGTSLSNEQFF.

This clone was seen a few times. This sequence joins TRBV28 and TRBJ1-1; a possible D gene is TRBD1 (6 bases). Trimming took off 3 bases at V and 7 bases at J, with 15 bases between the two ends. The CDR3 spans 14 residues. Looked up from germline, CDR1 is MDHEN and CDR2 is SYDVKM. The CDR3 sequence is CASSFLQDSHEAFF. In DNA form, the CDR3 reads TGTGCCAGCAGTTTCCTCCAGGACAGCCATGAAGCTTTCTTT.

This clone was counted between two and nine times. Other DNA sequences of this sample code for an identical CDR3. CDR3 nucleotides: TGCAGCGTTGACCCTAGCACAGATACGCAGTATTTT. As protein: CSVDPSTDTQYF. The J gene is TRBJ2-3, the V gene TRBV29-1; D unresolved. Germline CDR1 reads SQVTM; CDR2 reads ANQGSEA. The CDR3 spans 12 residues. The V end lost 3 bases, the J end lost 0 bases, and 4 bases lay between the germline ends.

The rearrangement joins TRBV2 to TRBJ1-5; D unresolved. With 6 bases removed from V and 8 bases from J, the gap between germline ends came to 11 bases. This CDR3 comprises 12 residues. Germline-derived CDR1 and CDR2 are SNHLY and FYNNEI. The CDR3 sequence: CASRRLEEPQHF. The CDR3 region has the DNA TGTGCCAGCAGAAGGCTGGAGGAGCCCCAGCATTTT.

In this sample, this clone turned up a few times. The genes are TRBV5-1 and TRBJ2-1; TRBD2 matches at 8 bases. The CDR3 is 15 residues long. Germline loops: CDR1 SGHRS, CDR2 YFSETQ. The trim removed 5 bases at V and 4 bases at J, leaving 8 bases unmatched. The CDR3 DNA follows: TGCGCCAGCAGTCTTAGCGGGACTCTTTACAATGAGCAGTTCTTC. Amino acids: CASSLSGTLYNEQFF.

This chain joins TRBV25-1 and TRBJ1-4; TRBD1 matches at 9 bases. CDR3 length equals 15 residues. The J segment lost 7 bases and the V segment lost 4 bases, leaving 7 bases of the junction unmatched. Germline CDR1 and CDR2: MGHDK and SYGVNS. Here the CDR3 reads CASSGPGQGAEKLFF. For the CDR3, the DNA is TGTGCCAGCAGTGGGCCGGGACAGGGCGCTGAAAAACTGTTTTTT.